This T cell receptor beta chain was documented in a study of CXCR3-negative and CXCR3-positive naive CD8 T cells. Study conclusions and caveats: From TRB CDR3 properties, TCR strength was inferred; surface CD5 did not differ between naive subsets. Memory CD8+ T cell repertoires were far less diverse than both naive subsets. Naive cells that were CXCR3-positive had more hydrophobic TRB CDR3s (compared with CXCR3-negative naive cells).

Researchers prepared the TRB cDNA libraries using 5' RACE with UMI labels. From its re-call of the 5' RACE reads, TCRdb lists each CDR3 protein once, without DNA. The sample has tens of thousands of distinct CDR3 sequences. CDR1 MGHRA and CDR2 YSYEKL come from the germline V gene. The CDR3 contains 14 residues. To note about this clonotype: The antigen is not known.

Phenotypically, naive CD8+ T cells corresponded to CD45RO-CCR7+CD27+CD95-. The chain carries TRBV4-1 and TRBJ2-7; TCRdb outputs TRBD2, but without DNA this stays unchecked. Input material: naive CXCR3- CD8+ T cells from blood. This sample's subset: CD45RO-CCR7+CD27+CD95- naive CD8+ T cells lacking CXCR3 (TNR3-). This TCR came from a human donor in good health. Some clones in this sample may be carry-over from other donors' samples. CDR3 region: CASSQPGGAGEQYF.